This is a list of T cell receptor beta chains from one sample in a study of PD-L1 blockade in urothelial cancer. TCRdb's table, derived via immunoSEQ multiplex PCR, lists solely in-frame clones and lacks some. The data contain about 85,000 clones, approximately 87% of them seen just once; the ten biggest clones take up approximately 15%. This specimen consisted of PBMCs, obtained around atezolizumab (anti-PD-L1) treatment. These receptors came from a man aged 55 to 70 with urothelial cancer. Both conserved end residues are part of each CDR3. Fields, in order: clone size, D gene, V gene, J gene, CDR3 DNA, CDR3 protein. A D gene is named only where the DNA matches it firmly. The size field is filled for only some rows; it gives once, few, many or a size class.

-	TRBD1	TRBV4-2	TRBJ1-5	TGTGCCAGCAGCCAAGGTAGGACAGGGTTTGGCAATCAGCCCCAGCATTTT	CASSQGRTGFGNQPQHF
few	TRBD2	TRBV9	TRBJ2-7	TGTGCCAGCAGCTTCGGACTAGCGGGGGGGCGGCAGTACTTC	CASSFGLAGGRQYF
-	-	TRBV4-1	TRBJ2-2	TGCGCCAGCAGCCAAGTTATTCTTCGGCGGATAAACACCGGGGAGCTGTTTTTT	CASSQVILRRINTGELFF
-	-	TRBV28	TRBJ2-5	TGTGCCAGCAGTTTGCCTAGCCGGGAGACCCAGTACTTC	CASSLPSRETQYF
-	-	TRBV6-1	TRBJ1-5	TGTGCCAGCAATTCCCGGACACAAAATCAGCCCCAGCATTTT	CASNSRTQNQPQHF
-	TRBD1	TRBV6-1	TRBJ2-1	TGTGCCAGCAGTGAACCGGGACAGGGGTACAATGAGCAGTTCTTC	CASSEPGQGYNEQFF
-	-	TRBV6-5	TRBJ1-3	TGTGCCAGCAGTTACTCGGGCAGATCTGGAAACACCATATATTTT	CASSYSGRSGNTIYF
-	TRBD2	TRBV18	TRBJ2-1	TGTGCCAGCTCACCACAGGCCACTAGCGGGAGGCGGGATGAGCAGTTCTTC	CASSPQATSGRRDEQFF
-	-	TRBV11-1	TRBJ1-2	TGTGCCAGCAGCTCGCGGGGGGGTGGCTACACCTTC	CASSSRGGGYTF
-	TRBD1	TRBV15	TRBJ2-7	TGTGCCACCAGCAGCCCAGGGGACAGAGCCTACGAGCAGTACTTC	CATSSPGDRAYEQYF
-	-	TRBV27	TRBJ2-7	TGTGCCAGCAGTATCGGGCAGGGGTTGGCCTACGAGCAGTACTTC	CASSIGQGLAYEQYF
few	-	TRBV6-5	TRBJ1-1	TGTGCCAGCAGTTCAGGGAACACTGAAGCTTTCTTT	CASSSGNTEAFF
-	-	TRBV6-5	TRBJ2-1	TGTGCCAGCAGTTACGGCGGGGCCCCCTACAATGAGCAGTTCTTC	CASSYGGAPYNEQFF
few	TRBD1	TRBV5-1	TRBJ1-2	TGCGCCAGCAGCTCCAGGGGGCCCGTCTATGGCTACACCTTC	CASSSRGPVYGYTF
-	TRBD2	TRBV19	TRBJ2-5	TGTGCCAGTAGTATCCTGCGGGGGGGCGGAGAGACCCAGTACTTC	CASSILRGGGETQYF
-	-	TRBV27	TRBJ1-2	TGTGCCAGCAGTTTAGAGGCAGGGGCTCCACATGGCTACACCTTC	CASSLEAGAPHGYTF
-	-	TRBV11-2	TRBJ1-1	TGTGCCAGCAGCTTAGTCGCAGGATACACTGAAGCTTTCTTT	CASSLVAGYTEAFF
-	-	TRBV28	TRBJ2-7	TGTGCCAGCAGAAACAAGTACGAGCAGTACTTC	CASRNKYEQYF
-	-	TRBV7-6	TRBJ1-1	TGTGCCAGCAGCTTAGCCGGGTCTAACACTGAAGCTTTCTTT	CASSLAGSNTEAFF
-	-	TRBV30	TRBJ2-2	TGTGCCTGGAGCTCCGGGACTTACACCGGGGAGCTGTTTTTT	CAWSSGTYTGELFF
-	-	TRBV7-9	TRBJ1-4	TGTGCCAGCAGCCAACTCGGGGGGACTAATGAAAAACTGTTTTTT	CASSQLGGTNEKLFF
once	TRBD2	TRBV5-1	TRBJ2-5	TGCGCCAGCAGCTCTCGGACTAGCGGGATGCTCTGGGAGACCCAGTACTTC	CASSSRTSGMLWETQYF
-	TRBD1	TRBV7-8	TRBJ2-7	TGTGCCAGCAGGGAACAGGGGGCGCGGGTTAACGAGCAGTACTTC	CASREQGARVNEQYF
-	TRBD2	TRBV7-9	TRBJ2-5	TGTGCCTCGGGGGGACGGGAATGGAGCCAAGAGACCCAGTACTTC	CASGGREWSQETQYF
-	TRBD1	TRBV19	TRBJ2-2	TGTGCCAGTAGTGACCAACAGGGGTCAATCACCGGGGAGCTGTTTTTT	CASSDQQGSITGELFF
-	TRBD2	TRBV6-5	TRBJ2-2	TGTGCCAGCAATTGGGCTAGCGGGGACACCGGGGAGCTGTTTTTT	CASNWASGDTGELFF
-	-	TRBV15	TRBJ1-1	TGTGCCACCAGCAGGGCGGTGACTGAAGCTTTCTTT	CATSRAVTEAFF
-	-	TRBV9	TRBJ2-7	TGTGCCAGCAGCGGTGGGCCCTATGGTATGGACGAGCAGTACTTC	CASSGGPYGMDEQYF
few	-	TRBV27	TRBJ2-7	TGTGCCAGCAGCCGTGGCGGGTCTCTCTCCTACGAGCAGTACTTC	CASSRGGSLSYEQYF
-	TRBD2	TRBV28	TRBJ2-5	TGTGCCAGCAGTTCGCCTCCGGGACTAGCGGAAGAGACCCAGTACTTC	CASSSPPGLAEETQYF
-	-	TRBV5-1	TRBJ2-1	TGCGCCAGCAGCTTGGTGGGTACCAGGAGGATTGGGAATGAGCAGTTCTTC	CASSLVGTRRIGNEQFF
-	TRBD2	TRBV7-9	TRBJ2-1	TGTGCCAGCAGCTCTTTGGGCGGGAGGGCCGACAATGAGCAGTTCTTC	CASSSLGGRADNEQFF
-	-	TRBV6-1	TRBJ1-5	TGTGCCAGCAGTGAAGCAGGGGTTAATCAGCCCCAGCATTTT	CASSEAGVNQPQHF
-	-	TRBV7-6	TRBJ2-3	TGTGCCAGCAGCGTAGGGGGCGGGAGAGGCACAGATACGCAGTATTTT	CASSVGGGRGTDTQYF
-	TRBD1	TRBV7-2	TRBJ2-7	TGTGCCAGCAGCTTAGAGGGACAGGGCATCTACGAGCAGTACTTC	CASSLEGQGIYEQYF
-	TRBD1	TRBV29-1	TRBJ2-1	TGCAGCGTGGTCGGGACAGAGCCCTACAATGAGCAGTTCTTC	CSVVGTEPYNEQFF
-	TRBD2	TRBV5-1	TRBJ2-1	TGCGCCAGCAGCTCCAACCTAGCGGGAACTCTTGAGCAGTTCTTC	CASSSNLAGTLEQFF
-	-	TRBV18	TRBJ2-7	TGTGCCAGCTCCCTAACAGGGAAAAGCTCCTACGAGCAGTACTTC	CASSLTGKSSYEQYF
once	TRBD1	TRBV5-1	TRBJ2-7	TGCGCCAGCAGCTTGACCCGGGACAGCTCCTTCGAGCAGTACTTC	CASSLTRDSSFEQYF
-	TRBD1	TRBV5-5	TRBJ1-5	TGTGCCAGCAGCCCGCGACAGGGGGGTAGTCAGCCCCAGCATTTT	CASSPRQGGSQPQHF
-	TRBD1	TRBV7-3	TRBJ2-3	TGTGCCAGCAGCCGGACAGGGGGCATAGATACGCAGTATTTT	CASSRTGGIDTQYF
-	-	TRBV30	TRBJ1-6	TGTGCCTGGCGGGACTTTCTCAATTCACCCCTCCACTTT	CAWRDFLNSPLHF